The next 22 T cell receptor beta chains were all read from a single sample in a study of blood T cell repertoires in COVID-19. Repertoires were generated with immunoSEQ multiplex PCR, while TCRdb's copy carries only in-frame clones and drops some. The profile shows 15,000 to 20,000 clones, roughly 93% of them singletons. The specimen sequenced was peripheral blood. The receptor source for this set is a woman aged 50 to 60 with active COVID-19.

The J gene is TRBJ1-5, the V gene TRBV19; 9 nucleotides align to TRBD1. This CDR3 has 15 amino acids. Trimming at V came to 4 bases and at J to 2 bases, leaving 3 bases not matched to a gene. Germline loops: CDR1 LNHDA, CDR2 SQIVND (reference sequence). The chain's CDR3 is CASSTQGAGNQPQHF. The CDR3 DNA reads TGTGCCAGTAGTACACAGGGGGCTGGCAATCAGCCCCAGCATTTT.

V usage is TRBV5-1 and J usage is TRBJ1-2; 7 nucleotides line up with TRBD1. This CDR3 has 17 amino acids. CDR1 and CDR2 from the germline V gene are SGHRS and YFSETQ. The V segment lost 4 bases and the J segment 2 bases; nucleotides outside the gene matches: 14. CDR3 nucleotide sequence: TGCGCCAGCAGCACTCAAAAGGGGGCGAACCTAAACTATGGCTACACCTTC. The encoded protein is CASSTQKGANLNYGYTF.

The V gene is TRBV5-1, the J gene TRBJ1-2; 10 bases agree with TRBD1. The CDR3 loop spans 15 amino acids. The V and J ends lost 0 bases and 8 bases, in that order; junction bases with no gene match: 7. Germline CDR1 SGHRS, CDR2 YFSETQ. This chain's CDR3 is CASSLDPGTGEGYTF. The CDR3 bases are TGCGCCAGCAGCTTGGATCCCGGGACAGGGGAAGGCTACACCTTC.

The chain carries TRBV29-1 and TRBJ2-3; TRBD2 matches 7 bases. The CDR3 is 14 residues long. Trimming cost V 5 bases and J 0 bases; bases outside gene matches: 5. Germline CDR1 SQVTM, CDR2 ANQGSEA. CDR3 in amino acids: CSVLGSGSTDTQYF. Written as DNA, the CDR3 is TGCAGCGTTTTGGGTAGCGGGAGCACAGATACGCAGTATTTT.

This rearrangement joins TRBV6-1 to TRBJ1-5, with 10 bases lining up with TRBD1. This CDR3 has 17 amino acids. CDR1 is MNHNS, CDR2 SASEGT, per germline. The trim removed 4 bases at V and 2 bases at J, leaving 8 bases unmatched. The CDR3 DNA reads TGTGCCAGCAGTGGCAGGGACAGGGGTTTTGGCAATCAGCCCCAGCATTTT. Translating it yields CASSGRDRGFGNQPQHF.

This clone was seen only once. The chain carries TRBV18 and TRBJ2-3; possible D gene TRBD2, 6 bases. The CDR3 covers 16 residues. V lost 4 bases to trimming and J lost 0 bases, with 14 bases between them. Germline CDR1 is KGHSH and CDR2 is LQKENI. The CDR3 DNA reads as TGTGCCAGCTCACGACTAACGCGGGGTAGCACAGATACGCAGTATTTT. It is translated as CASSRLTRGSTDTQYF.

A single count supports this clone. The chain links TRBV28 to TRBJ2-5; D possibly corresponds to TRBD2 (6 bases). Looked up from germline, CDR1 is MDHEN and CDR2 is SYDVKM. The CDR3 runs 13 residues. The V and J ends lost 6 bases and 5 bases respectively, with 13 bases between them. This CDR3 reads CASSLRLVETQYF. The DNA of the CDR3 is TGTGCCAGCAGCTTGAGACTAGTCGAGACCCAGTACTTC.

This clone is a singleton in its sample. The rearrangement links TRBV2 to TRBJ2-4, with no clear D. Looked up from germline, CDR1 is SNHLY and CDR2 is FYNNEI. The CDR3 extends over 14 amino acids. Trimming took off 2 bases at V and 0 bases at J, with 5 bases between the two ends. This CDR3 reads CASSETAAKNIQYF. CDR3 sequence (DNA): TGTGCCAGCAGTGAAACAGCAGCCAAAAACATTCAGTACTTC.

The J gene is TRBJ1-3, the V gene TRBV9; D uncertain. The CDR3 is 15 residues long. Trimming stripped 0 bases from V and 0 bases from J, with 7 bases between. In germline, CDR1 is SGDLS, CDR2 YYNGEE. CDR3 sequence: CASSVVAVSGNTIYF. The CDR3 DNA follows: TGTGCCAGCAGCGTAGTCGCAGTCTCTGGAAACACCATATATTTT.

This clone was seen just once. At one boundary the junction diverges from the germline segment, which might be a read error. This chain joins TRBV5-4 and TRBJ1-2, with TRBD1 matching over 11 bases. Germline V gene sequence: CDR1 SGHNT, CDR2 YYREEE (reference sequence). The CDR3 has 14 amino acids. As DNA, the CDR3 is TGTGCCAGCAGCTTGGTCTCGGACAGGGGGCCCCTGTCCTTC. Protein: CASSLVSDRGPLSF.

The chain links TRBV5-1 to TRBJ2-5; 8 nucleotides line up with TRBD1. The CDR3 sequence is 15 residues long. CDR1 and CDR2 (germline): SGHRS, YFSETQ. The V gene end was trimmed by 3 bases and the J gene end by 5 bases; junction bases not matched to a gene: 9. The CDR3 bases are TGCGCCAGCAGCTGGGGACCGACAGGGGACGAGACCCAGTACTTC. It yields the protein CASSWGPTGDETQYF.

The chain is built from TRBV15 and TRBJ2-1, with a tentative D call TRBD1 (7 bases). Looked up from germline, CDR1 is LNHNV and CDR2 is YYDKDF (reference sequence). Trimming cost V 1 base and J 15 bases, with 16 bases left between them. The CDR3 extends over 13 amino acids. The CDR3 DNA reads TGTGCCACCAGCAGAGCTCCAGGGGGGATCGCGTTCTTC. The encoded protein is CATSRAPGGIAFF.

V gene TRBV19 combines with J gene TRBJ2-5; 7 bases are shared with TRBD1. The CDR3 is made up of 13 amino acids. Germline CDR1 LNHDA, CDR2 SQIVND (reference sequence). Trimming cost V 6 bases and J 4 bases; bases outside gene matches: 5. The CDR3, as DNA: TGTGCCAGTAGCCAATCAGGGGGAGAGACCCAGTACTTC. Protein sequence: CASSQSGGETQYF.

The chain recombines TRBV7-9 with TRBJ1-3, with D uncertain. The V gene's germline CDR1 is SEHNR and CDR2 FQNEAQ (reference sequence). Trimming pared 6 bases from V and 0 bases from J, leaving 12 bases between. This CDR3 has 15 amino acids. CDR3 sequence: CASSLSGNSGNTIYF. CDR3 in DNA: TGTGCCAGCAGTTTGTCGGGAAACTCTGGAAACACCATATATTTT.

V and J are TRBV27 and TRBJ2-7, with 12 bases aligning to TRBD2. The CDR3 spans 15 residues. Germline V gene sequence: CDR1 MNHEY, CDR2 SMNVEV (reference sequence). The V gene end was trimmed by 5 bases and the J gene end by 6 bases; junction bases not matched to a gene: 8. CDR3 sequence: CASSRASGRASEQYF. DNA for the CDR3: TGTGCCAGCAGTCGCGCTAGCGGGAGGGCCAGCGAGCAGTACTTC.

The chain uses TRBV18 and TRBJ2-5; tentatively, D is TRBD2 (6 bases). Trimming left V 4 bases short and J 4 bases short, with 10 bases between. Germline-derived CDR1 and CDR2 are KGHSH and LQKENI. CDR3 length: 13 amino acids. CDR3 nucleotide sequence: TGTGCCAGCTCACGTTCGGGACTAGAGACCCAGTACTTC. It translates to CASSRSGLETQYF.

The chain couples TRBV9 to TRBJ2-3, with D possibly being TRBD1 (5 bases). CDR1 is SGDLS and CDR2 is YYNGEE in the germline V gene. This CDR3 has 14 residues. V lost 10 bases and J 2 bases, leaving 17 bases between the germline ends. CDR3 in DNA: TGTGCCTCAACCCAGGGCCCCAACACAGATACGCAGTATTTT. Translation: CASTQGPNTDTQYF.

The V and J genes are TRBV6-5 and TRBJ1-5; perhaps TRBD1 as D (5 bases). The CDR3 has 12 residues. Germline CDR1 is MNHEY and CDR2 is SVGAGI. Trimming stripped 6 bases from V and 4 bases from J, with 7 bases between. This CDR3 reads CASRAGNQPQHF. In DNA form, the CDR3 reads TGTGCCAGCAGGGCAGGGAATCAGCCCCAGCATTTT.

This sequence joins TRBV28 and TRBJ2-6; 7 bases agree with TRBD2. Germline trimming cut 5 bases from V and 3 bases from J; bases unmatched to any gene: 4. CDR1 and CDR2 (germline): MDHEN, SYDVKM. The CDR3 contains 15 residues. The CDR3 sequence is CASSPGGSGANVLTF. CDR3 nucleotides: TGTGCCAGCAGTCCCGGGGGGAGTGGGGCCAACGTCCTGACTTTC.

This chain links TRBV30 with TRBJ2-3; D is possibly TRBD2 (5 bases). The CDR3 is made up of 15 amino acids. V lost 4 bases and J 0 bases, leaving 14 bases between the germline ends. Germline V gene lookup returns CDR1 GTSNPN and CDR2 SVGIG (reference sequence). CDR3 amino acids: CAWTHPWESTDTQYF. The CDR3 nucleotides are TGTGCCTGGACTCACCCGTGGGAGAGCACAGATACGCAGTATTTT.

The chain joins TRBV9 to TRBJ2-5, with D uncertain. This CDR3 region has 13 residues. Trimming took 0 bases from V and 2 from J, leaving 5 bases between them. From germline, CDR1 is SGDLS and CDR2 YYNGEE. The CDR3 region is CASSVAQQETQYF. The CDR3 DNA follows: TGTGCCAGCAGCGTAGCCCAACAAGAGACCCAGTACTTC.

V usage is TRBV19 and J usage is TRBJ1-3; 7 bases agree with TRBD1. The CDR3 runs to 16 residues. Per germline, CDR1 LNHDA and CDR2 SQIVND (reference sequence). Trimming took 0 bases from V and 0 from J; bases not matched to a gene: 2. The CDR3 sequence is CASSIDRGSSGNTIYF. Here the CDR3 DNA reads TGTGCCAGTAGTATAGACAGGGGGTCCTCTGGAAACACCATATATTTT.